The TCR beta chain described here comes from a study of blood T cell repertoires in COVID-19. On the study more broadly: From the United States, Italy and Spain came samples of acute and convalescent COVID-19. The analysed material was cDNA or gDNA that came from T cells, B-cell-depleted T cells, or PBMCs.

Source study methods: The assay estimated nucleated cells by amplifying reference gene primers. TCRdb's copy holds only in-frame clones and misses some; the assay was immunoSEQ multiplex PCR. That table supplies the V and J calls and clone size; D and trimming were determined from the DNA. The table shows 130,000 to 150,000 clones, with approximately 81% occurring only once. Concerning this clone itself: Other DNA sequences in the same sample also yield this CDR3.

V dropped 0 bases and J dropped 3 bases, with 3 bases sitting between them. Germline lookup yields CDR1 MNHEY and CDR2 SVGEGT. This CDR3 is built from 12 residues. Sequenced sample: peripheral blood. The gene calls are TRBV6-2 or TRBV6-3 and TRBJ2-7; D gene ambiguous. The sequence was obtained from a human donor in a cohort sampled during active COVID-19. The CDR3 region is CASSYSRYEQYF. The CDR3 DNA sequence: TGTGCCAGCAGTTACTCTCGCTACGAGCAGTACTTC.